Sequencing of this TCR beta chain was carried out in a study of shared clonotypes between healthy human individuals. Study findings and constraints: The genetic and exposure-history diversity represented was limited by few donors.

There are 15 residues in the CDR3. The germline gives CDR1 SGHVS, CDR2 FNYEAQ. Trimming removed 4 bases at V and 5 bases at J, with 16 bases between. Each donor was a Caucasian adult residing in Nashville, Tennessee. The authors' processing: With immunoSEQ giving junction-only sequences and no quality scores, filtering differed. TCRdb's table, derived via immunoSEQ multiplex PCR, lists solely in-frame clones and lacks some. Clone size and the V and J calls come from that table; the DNA yielded D and trimming. The sample lists 2.3 million or so clones, approximately 93% seen once, with about 0.37% in the top ten. Details on this clone: Its specificity is not known.

This chain connects TRBV7-6 to TRBJ2-3; no reliable D call. This TCR was sampled from a man younger than 35 in good health. Some clones in this sample may be carry-over from other donors' samples. The sample consisted of naive CD4+ T cells from PBMCs. Specified subset: CD45RA+ positively selected. CDR3 sequence (DNA): TGTGCCAGCAGCTCATCCGGGCTAGGAAGAGATACGCAGTATTTT. Amino acid sequence: CASSSSGLGRDTQYF.